Presented here are 26 T cell receptor beta chains from one specimen sequenced in a study of regulatory T cells in long-lasting Graves disease (dated by TCRdb to the early 2020s). The sample's time point label is to be understood as: newly diagnosed GD, antithyroid drugs for less than 3 months. For both TCR sequencing and RNA sequencing, RNA was extracted from PBMCs using TRIzol. The library was generated by multiplex PCR. Sequencing used an Illumina HiSeq 4000. To build TCR beta libraries, CDR3 regions were amplified by Arm-PCR using iRepertoire HTBI primers. Using fastp trimming at Q25 and MiXCR clonotype assembly, TCRdb reanalyzed the public sequencing data and kept in-frame beta chains. All rows with the same CDR3 protein become a single entry with the most common DNA and genes. The sample yields 300,000 to 400,000 distinct CDR3 sequences; approximately 15% were counted once. The leading ten clones occupy approximately 30% of the sample.

These data are also associated with another study on T cells in Graves' hyperthyroidism and ophthalmopathy.

This material consisted of peripheral blood mononuclear cells (PBMCs), taken at new diagnosis, from a patient treated with antithyroid drugs. The receptors shown here come from a middle-aged man with Graves disease. Donor details come from another sample of the same person, matched by shared clones.

This clonotype appeared many times. The genes are TRBV18 and TRBJ2-3, with 8 bases aligning to TRBD1. The ends lost 3 bases at V and 7 bases at J; junction bases unmatched: 6. The length of the CDR3 is 14 residues. Looked up from germline, CDR1 is KGHSH and CDR2 is LQKENI. The CDR3 spells CASSPRQGANTQYF. CDR3 in DNA: TGTGCCAGCTCACCCCGCCAGGGGGCTAATACGCAGTATTTT.

At least ten counts were recorded for this clonotype. V and J are TRBV3-1 and TRBJ1-5; 8 nucleotides line up with TRBD1. V lost 6 bases and J lost 6; bases outside the gene matches: 7. Per germline, CDR1 LGHDT and CDR2 YNNKEL (reference sequence). The CDR3 loop spans 14 amino acids. The CDR3 spells CASSAWQGAQPQHF. DNA for the CDR3: TGTGCCAGCAGTGCGTGGCAGGGGGCTCAGCCCCAGCATTTT.

This clonotype was detected only once. The chain recombines TRBV7-2 with TRBJ1-5, with TRBD1 identical over 7 bases. The CDR3 has 14 residues. Trimming took 5 bases from V and 4 from J; bases not matched to a gene: 5. Germline lookup yields CDR1 SGHTA and CDR2 FQGNSA. The CDR3 DNA reads TGTGCCAGCAGCGTGGGACAGCCTAATCAGCCCCAGCATTTT. Translation: CASSVGQPNQPQHF.

This clonotype was seen a handful of times. V gene TRBV6-1 combines with J gene TRBJ1-1; 7 bases agree with TRBD1. This CDR3 has 13 residues. With 6 bases clipped from V and 4 bases from J, the junction kept 5 bases outside the gene matches. Looked up from germline, CDR1 is MNHNS and CDR2 is SASEGT. The CDR3 here is CASRSRGATEAFF. CDR3 DNA: TGTGCCAGCAGATCCAGGGGGGCCACTGAAGCTTTCTTT.

Notes on this clonotype: A far larger clone is one base from this, pointing to a likely read error. This chain links TRBV5-4 with TRBJ2-7; no firm D call. The CDR3 sequence is 13 residues long. Germline CDR1 reads SGHNT; CDR2 reads YYREEE (reference sequence). The CDR3 loop reads CASSLEASYERYF. CDR3 nucleotide sequence: TGTGCCAGCAGCTTGGAGGCCAGCTACGAGCGGTACTTC.

This clonotype was seen many times. This chain uses TRBV20-1 with TRBJ2-2; D is perhaps TRBD2 (6 bases). V shed 8 bases and J shed 6 bases, with 19 bases lying between them. The length of the CDR3 is 14 residues. Germline lookup yields CDR1 DFQATT and CDR2 SNEGSKA (reference sequence). The CDR3: CSTTRTNNPGELFF. The CDR3 region has the DNA TGCAGTACGACTAGGACCAACAATCCCGGGGAGCTGTTTTTT.

This clonotype was picked up many times. The chain uses TRBV28 and TRBJ2-5, with 9 nucleotides matching TRBD1. CDR1 is MDHEN and CDR2 is SYDVKM in the germline V gene. CDR3 length equals 14 residues. The junction had 2 bases not matched to a gene; V was cut back by 3 bases and J by 3 bases. The CDR3 region has the DNA TGTGCCAGCAGTTTGGGGGACAGGGAAGAGACCCAGTACTTC. This sequence encodes CASSLGDREETQYF.

This clonotype showed up just a few times. Without the conserved terminal phenylalanine or tryptophan, this CDR3 likely stems from a read error. The chain employs TRBV6-1 and TRBJ2-3; D is perhaps TRBD2 (5 bases). The ends were cut back, 7 bases at V and 8 bases at J, with 22 bases in the middle. Germline loops: CDR1 MNHNS, CDR2 SASEGT. The CDR3 loop spans 15 amino acids. The CDR3 coding sequence is TGTGCCAGCACTCTTAGGCCCTTTTTCGAGGGTACGCAGTATCTT. This codes for CASTLRPFFEGTQYL.

As for this clonotype: A far larger clone is a single base away, which makes a read error likely. The J gene is TRBJ1-1, the V gene TRBV10-3; D may be TRBD1 (5 bases). V was pared by 6 bases and J by 1 base, with 15 bases between. The length of the CDR3 is 15 residues. In germline, CDR1 is ENHRY, CDR2 SYGVKD. The CDR3 DNA is TGTGCCATCAGATCCCCGGCAGGGACGAACACTGAAGCTTTCTTT. Protein product: CAIRSPAGTNTEAFF.

This clonotype was observed at least ten times. The V call is TRBV2, the J call TRBJ1-6; D not certain. Trimming stripped 3 bases from V and 8 bases from J, with 11 bases between. This CDR3 region has 14 residues. Per the germline V gene, CDR1 is SNHLY and CDR2 is FYNNEI. In nucleotides, the CDR3 is TGTGCCAGCAGTGACAGGTCGAGGTATTCACCCCTCCACTTT. It yields the protein CASSDRSRYSPLHF.

This clonotype has ten or more counts. The V call is TRBV28, the J call TRBJ2-7, with 9 bases lining up with TRBD1. The germline V gene has CDR1 MDHEN and CDR2 SYDVKM. The CDR3 is made up of 14 amino acids. The V segment lost 6 bases and the J segment 2 bases; nucleotides outside the gene matches: 5. The CDR3 coding sequence is TGTGCCAGCAGACCAGACAGGGGGGCCTACGAGCAGTACTTC. Protein product: CASRPDRGAYEQYF. The full variable domain, its missing parts supplied by reference TRBV28 and TRBJ2-7, is DVKVTQSSRYLVKRTGEKVFLECVQDMDHENMFWYRQDPGLGLRLIYFSYDVKMKEKGDIPEGYSVSREKKERFSLILESASTNQTSMYLCASRPDRGAYEQYFGPGTRLTVT.

CDR3 region: CASSQGQPLNYGYTF. CDR3 nucleotide sequence: TGCGCCAGCAGCCAAGGACAGCCCTTGAACTATGGCTACACCTTC. The genes are TRBV4-1 and TRBJ1-2, with D maybe TRBD1 (5 bases). The CDR3 length is 15 residues. V gave up 1 base and J gave up 2 bases, with 11 bases separating them. Germline CDR1 reads MGHRA; CDR2 reads YSYEKL.

The rearrangement joins TRBV5-1 to TRBJ2-1, with D possibly being TRBD2 (5 bases). CDR1 is SGHRS, CDR2 YFSETQ, per germline. This CDR3 is 13 amino acids long. Trimming pared 3 bases from V and 5 bases from J, leaving 9 bases between. The CDR3 reads CASSWTENNEQFF. Written as DNA, the CDR3 is TGCGCCAGCAGCTGGACTGAAAACAATGAGCAGTTCTTC.

CDR3 sequence reads: CSARDWAARETQYF. As DNA, the CDR3 is TGCAGTGCTAGAGATTGGGCGGCCCGAGAGACCCAGTACTTC. V gene TRBV20-1 combines with J gene TRBJ2-5; no clear D. The germline gives CDR1 DFQATT, CDR2 SNEGSKA (reference sequence). CDR3 length: 14 amino acids. The V end was cut by 0 bases, the J end by 4 bases, with 12 bases between.

The sample holds a few counts of this clonotype. V and J are TRBV30 and TRBJ1-5; D is possibly TRBD1 (6 bases). V lost 3 bases to trimming and J lost 3 bases, with 9 bases between them. CDR3 length: 13 residues. CDR1 is GTSNPN, CDR2 SVGIG, per germline (reference sequence). DNA for the CDR3: TGTGCCTGGAGCCAGGGGCCCAATCAGCCCCAGCATTTT. Translated, it gives CAWSQGPNQPQHF.

This clonotype has a handful of counts. The J gene is TRBJ2-7, the V gene TRBV29-1; D remains unclear. The germline V gene has CDR1 SQVTM and CDR2 ANQGSEA. Trimming stripped 5 bases from V and 6 bases from J, with 17 bases between. This CDR3 spans 13 amino acids. In nucleotides, the CDR3 is TGCAGCGTTTGCCCCAGTTCAGGAGCCGAGCAGTACTTC. This gives the protein CSVCPSSGAEQYF.

This clonotype was detected only a few times. The rearrangement uses TRBV12-3 or TRBV12-4 and TRBJ2-2; 11 nucleotides align to TRBD1. The CDR3 has 16 amino acids. Unmatched junction bases numbered 9, after V lost 7 bases and J lost 5 bases. The CDR3 region is CASTAAGTGGTGELFF. CDR3 nucleotide sequence: TGTGCCAGCACCGCCGCCGGGACAGGGGGAACCGGGGAGCTGTTTTTT.

Comments on this clonotype: This CDR3 fails to terminate in the conserved phenylalanine or tryptophan, so it likely reflects a read error. The V call is TRBV7-3, the J call TRBJ2-5, with D uncertain. CDR3 length: 13 residues. V lost 2 bases and J 4 bases, leaving 8 bases between the germline ends. CDR1 is SGHTA, CDR2 FQGTGA, per germline. The CDR3 loop reads CASSLSPRETQYS. The CDR3 DNA follows: TGTGCCAGCAGCTTATCCCCTAGAGAGACCCAGTACTCC.

This clonotype was counted ten times or more. The CDR3, as DNA: TGTGCCAGCAGTTACTCCTCTGGCAGCTTGATCCCCCTCTCCGTCCTGACTTTC. Encoded protein: CASSYSSGSLIPLSVLTF. The gene calls are TRBV6-5 and TRBJ2-6; unclear D gene. CDR1 and CDR2 (germline): MNHEY, SVGAGI. There are 18 residues in the CDR3. V lost 0 bases, J lost 12 bases, and 24 bases lay in between.

CDR3 bases: TGTGCCAGCAGCTTGCGACAGTTCCAAGAGACCCAGTACTTC. This gives the protein CASSLRQFQETQYF. V usage is TRBV5-8 and J usage is TRBJ2-5; D perhaps matches TRBD1 (5 bases). With 1 base removed from V and 1 base from J, the gap between germline ends came to 8 bases. The length of the CDR3 is 14 residues. Germline V gives CDR1 SGHTS, CDR2 YDEGEE.

V and J are TRBV7-2 and TRBJ2-3; no definite D call. The V end was cut by 7 bases, the J end by 1 base, with 12 bases between. Germline V gene sequence: CDR1 SGHTA, CDR2 FQGNSA. This CDR3 is 14 amino acids long. The CDR3 DNA is TGTGCCAGCACTATTGACGTGGGCACAGATACGCAGTATTTT. Translating it yields CASTIDVGTDTQYF.

As regards this clonotype: A much larger clonotype is one base distant, so this may be a read error. Without the conserved terminal phenylalanine or tryptophan, this CDR3 likely stems from a read error. The DNA of the CDR3 is TGTGCCAGCAGTGAACTCGGGACAACCTACGAGCAGTACTCC. It codes for CASSELGTTYEQYS. The chain links TRBV6-1 to TRBJ2-7; tentatively, D is TRBD1 (6 bases). The CDR3 length is 14 residues. From germline, CDR1 is MNHNS and CDR2 SASEGT. The V gene lost 2 bases and the J gene lost 2 bases, with 10 bases spanning the gap.

The V call is TRBV18, the J call TRBJ2-5; tentatively, D is TRBD2 (6 bases). V was pared by 8 bases and J by 5 bases, with 15 bases between. Germline V gene sequence: CDR1 KGHSH, CDR2 LQKENI. The CDR3 runs to 13 residues. The CDR3 DNA reads TGTGCCAGCCCAAGCACGGGGGAGGAGACCCAGTACTTC. Translated: CASPSTGEETQYF.

This rearrangement joins TRBV5-4 to TRBJ1-5, with TRBD1 matching 12 bases. From germline, CDR1 is SGHNT and CDR2 YYREEE (reference sequence). This CDR3 region has 16 residues. J was trimmed by 6 bases and V by 4 bases; bases with no gene match: 8. The CDR3 nucleotides are TGTGCCAGCAGCCAAGTTCGGGACAGGGGGCCTCAGCCCCAGCATTTT. It yields the protein CASSQVRDRGPQPQHF. The whole variable domain, filled in from reference TRBV5-4 and TRBJ1-5, reads ETGVTQSPTHLIKTRGQQVTLRCSSQSGHNTVSWYQQALGQGPQFIFQYYREEENGRGNFPPRFSGLQFPNYSSELNVNALELDDSALYLCASSQVRDRGPQPQHFGDGTRLSIL.

This clonotype showed up many times. V and J are TRBV6-5 and TRBJ1-1, with no clear D. The germline V gene encodes CDR1 MNHEY and CDR2 SVGAGI. The CDR3 is made up of 15 amino acids. V was clipped by 0 bases and J by 1 base, with 9 bases between them. CDR3 sequence reads: CASSYSIHPNTEAFF. The DNA of the CDR3 is TGTGCCAGCAGTTACTCGATTCATCCGAACACTGAAGCTTTCTTT.

Remarks on this clonotype: A much larger clone differs by one base, so this may be a read error. This likely comes from a read error, as the CDR3 has no conserved phenylalanine or tryptophan at its end. This chain joins TRBV11-2 and TRBJ2-1; no clear D. The V end lost 0 bases, the J end lost 4 bases, and 7 bases lay between the germline ends. The CDR3 runs 14 residues. Per germline, CDR1 SGHAT and CDR2 FQNNGV. The CDR3 DNA sequence: TGTGCCAGCAGCTTAGAACATCTATACAATGAGCAGTTCTCC. It is translated as CASSLEHLYNEQFS.